One and the same sample provided the 6 T cell receptor beta chains below, sequenced in a study of CXCR3-negative and CXCR3-positive naive CD8 T cells. Overall study findings and caveats: Relative to CXCR3-negative naive cells, CXCR3-positive naive cells had more hydrophobic TRB CDR3s.

Their antigens remain unidentified. The authors prepared UMI-labeled TRB cDNA libraries by 5' RACE. TCRdb reanalyzed the 5' RACE reads and collapses them to one entry per CDR3 protein, without DNA. This sample's clone table lists around 160,000 distinct CDR3 sequences. The sample consisted of naive CXCR3+ CD8+ T cells from blood. The subset here: CD45RO-CCR7+CD27+CD95- naive CD8+ T cells expressing CXCR3 (TNR3+). Source of these receptors: a human donor in good health. Some clones in this sample may be carry-over from other donors' samples.

The chain recombines TRBV27 with TRBJ2-5; the D gene TCRdb calls, TRBD2, cannot be checked with no DNA. This CDR3 is built from 14 residues. Per the germline V gene, CDR1 is MNHEY and CDR2 is SMNVEV (reference sequence). CDR3 sequence reads: CASSFAGVNNEQFF.

This chain links TRBV5-4 with TRBJ2-1; the D call from TCRdb, TRBD2, cannot be confirmed without DNA. The germline CDR1 and CDR2 sequences are SGHNT and YYREEE (reference sequence). This CDR3 region has 18 residues. Here the CDR3 reads CASSPGTSVKDYFHEQFF.

The chain uses TRBV14 and TRBJ2-7; TCRdb reports TRBD1, a call that lacks DNA to check it against. The germline V gene encodes CDR1 SGHDN and CDR2 FVKESK. The CDR3 loop spans 15 amino acids. CDR3 amino acids: CASSPETGRIYEQYF.

V usage is TRBV20-1 and J usage is TRBJ2-3. Germline assignment: CDR1 DFQATT and CDR2 SNEGSKA (reference sequence). The CDR3 consists of 14 residues. The CDR3: CSARAPASTDTQYF.

The chain uses TRBV29-1 and TRBJ2-3; TCRdb outputs TRBD1, but without DNA this stays unchecked. The CDR3 is made up of 13 amino acids. Looked up from germline, CDR1 is SQVTM and CDR2 is ANQGSEA. CDR3 protein: CSVWGDSGDTQYF.

J is TRBJ1-2 and V is TRBV29-1. CDR1 SQVTM and CDR2 ANQGSEA come from the germline V gene. This CDR3 contains 11 residues. The chain's CDR3 is CSVAGPWGYTF.